This T cell receptor beta chain was sequenced in a study of OX40 agonist ivuxolimab in advanced cancers. Study as a whole: A male proportion of under 90% was recorded, with mean age roughly 60 years and range roughly 20 to 85.

Regarding the study as a whole: A proportion of nonresponders additionally exhibited low normalized T-cell clonal expansion.

In the case of this clone: The antigen remains undetermined.

Assay: immunoSEQ multiplex PCR; the TCRdb copy retains only in-frame clones and omits some. The sample yields about 65,000 clones, roughly 84% seen once. V lost 1 base and J 3 bases, leaving 8 bases between the germline ends. The CDR3 has 13 amino acids. From germline, CDR1 is SGHTS and CDR2 YDEGEE. This receptor was identified in an adult with an advanced solid tumor such as melanoma, head and neck, liver or kidney cancer. The sample consisted of CD4+ or CD8+ T cells sorted from blood, taken in a trial of the OX40 agonist ivuxolimab. The genes are TRBV5-8 and TRBJ2-7; maybe TRBD1 (5 bases). CDR3 sequence: CASSLSGHYEQYF. For the CDR3, the DNA is TGTGCCAGCAGCTTGTCAGGGCACTACGAGCAGTACTTC.